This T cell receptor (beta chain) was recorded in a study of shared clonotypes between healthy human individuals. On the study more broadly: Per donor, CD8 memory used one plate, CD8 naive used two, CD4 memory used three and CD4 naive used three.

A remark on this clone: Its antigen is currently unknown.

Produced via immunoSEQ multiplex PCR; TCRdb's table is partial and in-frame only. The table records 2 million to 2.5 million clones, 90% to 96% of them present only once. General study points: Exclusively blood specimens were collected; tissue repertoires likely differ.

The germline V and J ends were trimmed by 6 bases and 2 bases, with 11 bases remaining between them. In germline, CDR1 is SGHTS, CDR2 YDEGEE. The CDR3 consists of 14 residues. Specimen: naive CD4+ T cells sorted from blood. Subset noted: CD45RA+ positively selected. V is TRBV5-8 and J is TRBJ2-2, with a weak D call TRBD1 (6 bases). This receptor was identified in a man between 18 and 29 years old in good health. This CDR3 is CASNLGANTGELFF. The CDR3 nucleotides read TGTGCCAGCAATTTGGGGGCAAACACCGGGGAGCTGTTTTTT.